The source of this TCR beta chain is a study of T-cell memory formation after mild COVID-19. TCR alpha and TCR beta cDNA libraries with sample barcodes and UMIs came from 5'RACE using constant-segment primers. Via MiXCR, TCRdb re-called the 5' RACE reads, giving one row per CDR3 protein. In the table there are a few hundred thousand distinct CDR3 sequences, approximately 24% of which are singletons. Overall study results and limits: Clones shrinking between day 15 and 85 showed a balanced CD4/CD8 split, and those that grew later tilted toward CD4+. The study found contracting CD4+ clones mainly in CM and EM and contracting CD8+ clones in EMRA.

Trimming cost V 5 bases and J 5 bases; bases outside gene matches: 13. CDR3 length: 16 residues. Looked up from germline, CDR1 is SGHTA and CDR2 is FQGNSA. This clonotype was seen a handful of times. Its specificity is unknown. The gene calls are TRBV7-2 and TRBJ2-7, with 9 positions matching TRBD1. The origin of this receptor is an adult woman who had mild COVID-19 (a few samples of this study predate the infection). Cell type and time point are not known. The sequencing input was PBMCs or a T cell subset sorted from them (not recorded which). CDR3 in amino acids: CASSPAPGTGFDEQYF. The CDR3, as DNA: TGTGCCAGCAGCCCAGCTCCCGGGACAGGGTTTGACGAGCAGTACTTC.